The 30 T cell receptor beta chains reported below all come from one sample, sequenced in a study of control samples from healthy donors and cancer patients. Sequencing used immunoSEQ multiplex PCR; TCRdb keeps in-frame clones, though not all of them. The sample has around 80,000 clones; 94% are singletons. Specimen: blood. All receptors derive from a woman in her 30s in good health.

This clone has just a few counts. The genes are TRBV13 and TRBJ2-1; 9 bases agree with TRBD1. J lost 7 bases, V lost 5 bases, and 6 bases had no gene match. This CDR3 spans 14 amino acids. From germline, CDR1 is PRHDT and CDR2 FYEKMQ (reference sequence). The chain's CDR3 is CASSGGDRVNEQFF. CDR3 DNA sequence: TGTGCCAGCAGCGGCGGGGACAGGGTTAATGAGCAGTTCTTC.

The chain recombines TRBV19 with TRBJ2-7, with 7 bases aligning to TRBD2. Trimming took 8 bases from V and 1 from J; bases not matched to a gene: 5. This CDR3 contains 13 residues. Germline V gene lookup returns CDR1 LNHDA and CDR2 SQIVND (reference sequence). CDR3 bases: TGTGCCAGTGGCGCGGGGGAGTCCTACGAGCAGTACTTC. It is translated as CASGAGESYEQYF.

The genes are TRBV2 and TRBJ2-2; no clear D. The V and J ends lost 1 base and 5 bases respectively, with 5 bases between them. CDR1 is SNHLY, CDR2 FYNNEI, per germline. The CDR3 contains 13 residues. Here the CDR3 reads CASSEEGTGELFF. Here the CDR3 DNA reads TGTGCCAGCAGTGAAGAAGGTACCGGGGAGCTGTTTTTT.

This CDR3 is CASSFRRGGSPLHF. CDR3 nucleotides: TGTGCCAGCAGCTTCCGCAGGGGAGGTTCACCCCTCCACTTT. The rearrangement uses TRBV5-4 and TRBJ1-6, with TRBD1 as a possible D gene (6 bases). V was trimmed by 2 bases and J by 9 bases, leaving 12 bases between them. The CDR3 loop spans 14 amino acids. Per germline, CDR1 SGHNT and CDR2 YYREEE (reference sequence).

This chain joins TRBV11-2 and TRBJ2-7, with 8 bases fitting TRBD2. Germline-derived CDR1 and CDR2 are SGHAT and FQNNGV. Trimming at V came to 6 bases and at J to 6 bases, leaving 7 bases not matched to a gene. The CDR3 has 13 residues. This chain's CDR3 is CASSPGLAGEQYF. Written as DNA, the CDR3 is TGTGCCAGCAGTCCTGGACTAGCAGGCGAGCAGTACTTC.

The chain carries TRBV3-1 (or the pseudogene TRBV3-2) and TRBJ2-1, with TRBD2 as a possible D gene (6 bases). Germline loops: CDR1 LGHDT, CDR2 YNNKEL (reference sequence). Trimming pared 6 bases from V and 5 bases from J, leaving 14 bases between. The CDR3 extends over 14 amino acids. The CDR3 region is CASRVRGGHNEQFF. CDR3 coding DNA: TGTGCCAGCAGAGTGCGGGGAGGACACAATGAGCAGTTCTTC.

Written as DNA, the CDR3 is TGTGCCAGCAGGGGTGGGAACCCCTACAATGAGCAGTTCTTC. This gives the protein CASRGGNPYNEQFF. The chain recombines TRBV6-5 with TRBJ2-1; the D is unclear. Germline V lookup: CDR1 MNHEY, CDR2 SVGAGI. The CDR3 covers 14 residues. V was shortened by 6 bases and J by 2 bases, with 11 bases between the two germline ends.

This clone was detected once. The genes are TRBV28 and TRBJ1-5; a weak D match, TRBD1 (6 bases). The germline CDR1 and CDR2 sequences are MDHEN and SYDVKM. The V and J ends lost 3 bases and 2 bases respectively, with 17 bases between them. The CDR3 length is 17 residues. The CDR3 here is CASSLGAGIDGNQPQHF. In DNA, the CDR3 is TGTGCCAGCAGTTTGGGGGCAGGGATCGATGGCAATCAGCCCCAGCATTTT.

V is TRBV7-9 and J is TRBJ1-1; D is unresolved. Germline V gene sequence: CDR1 SEHNR, CDR2 FQNEAQ (reference sequence). CDR3 length equals 11 residues. V was pared by 3 bases and J by 12 bases, with 11 bases between. CDR3 amino acids: CASSLGGGTFF. Here the CDR3 DNA reads TGTGCCAGCAGCTTGGGAGGCGGAACTTTCTTT.

This clone has only a few counts. The chain couples TRBV28 to TRBJ1-3; D not resolved. Trimming cost V 6 bases and J 2 bases, with 8 bases left between them. Germline CDR1 reads MDHEN; CDR2 reads SYDVKM. The CDR3 spans 13 residues. CDR3: CASRTATGNTIYF. In nucleotides, the CDR3 is TGTGCCAGCAGGACGGCGACTGGAAACACCATATATTTT.

The chain has TRBV6-5 and TRBJ1-1; TRBD1 aligns across 11 bases. V lost 2 bases and J lost 10; bases outside the gene matches: 6. Germline V gene data show CDR1 as MNHEY and CDR2 as SVGAGI. This CDR3 has 14 amino acids. The CDR3 loop is CASSYIGQGARAFF. As DNA, the CDR3 is TGTGCCAGCAGTTACATAGGACAGGGGGCGAGAGCTTTCTTT.

J is TRBJ1-4 and V is TRBV5-6, with 7 bases matching TRBD1. The ends lost 4 bases at V and 7 bases at J; junction bases unmatched: 13. The CDR3 runs to 16 residues. Per the germline V gene, CDR1 is SGHDT and CDR2 is YYEEEE. The CDR3 DNA reads TGTGCCAGCAGCCTGGGCACAGGGGTTTTGGCTGAAAAACTGTTTTTT. Amino acid sequence: CASSLGTGVLAEKLFF.

The V gene is TRBV24-1, the J gene TRBJ1-2, with D possibly matching TRBD1 (6 bases). Germline V gene lookup returns CDR1 KGHDR and CDR2 SFDVKD. V lost 10 bases and J 8 bases, leaving 13 bases between the germline ends. The CDR3 sequence is 11 residues long. This CDR3 is CATSTGQGYTF. The CDR3 bases are TGTGCCACGTCAACAGGGCAAGGCTACACCTTC.

The chain recombines TRBV5-1 with TRBJ1-1; D call uncertain. In germline, CDR1 is SGHRS, CDR2 YFSETQ. Deletions cut 4 bases from V and 0 bases from J, with 13 bases between. The CDR3 length is 15 residues. The CDR3 spells CASSRVQAMNTEAFF. The CDR3 DNA is TGCGCCAGCAGCAGGGTTCAAGCCATGAACACTGAAGCTTTCTTT.

The chain has TRBV9 and TRBJ1-2; TRBD1 matches 8 bases. The germline V gene has CDR1 SGDLS and CDR2 YYNGEE. V was pared by 4 bases and J by 8 bases, with 7 bases of the junction left unmatched. The CDR3 is 13 residues long. The CDR3 nucleotides are TGTGCCAGCAGCCGGACAGGGATTGTCGGCTACACCTTC. The encoded protein is CASSRTGIVGYTF.

The V call is TRBV5-4, the J call TRBJ2-7, with 7 bases lining up with TRBD1. V lost 0 bases to trimming and J lost 9 bases; unmatched junction nucleotides: 12. CDR1 is SGHNT and CDR2 is YYREEE in the germline V gene (reference sequence). The CDR3 runs to 15 residues. Here the CDR3 DNA reads TGTGCCAGCAGCTTGGATCCCGGGACAGAGATTGGGCAGTACGTC. It encodes CASSLDPGTEIGQYV.

The chain links TRBV7-2 to TRBJ1-2, with unresolved D. The CDR3 length is 13 residues. Germline V gene lookup returns CDR1 SGHTA and CDR2 FQGNSA. Trimming stripped 3 bases from V and 8 bases from J, with 13 bases between. The CDR3 bases are TGTGCCAGCAGCTTGCTAGGCGCTGGCGGCTACACCTTC. Translation: CASSLLGAGGYTF.

The gene calls are TRBV30 and TRBJ1-6, with D unresolved. Looked up from germline, CDR1 is GTSNPN and CDR2 is SVGIG (reference sequence). The CDR3 totals 12 residues. Trimming shortened V by 5 bases and J by 5 bases, and 7 bases separated the two germline ends. The CDR3 protein is CAWAFNNSPLHF. Written as DNA, the CDR3 is TGTGCCTGGGCATTCAATAATTCACCCCTCCACTTT.

This chain uses TRBV4-1 with TRBJ1-2; tentative D call: TRBD1 (6 bases). Germline V lookup: CDR1 MGHRA, CDR2 YSYEKL. The V gene lost 0 bases and the J gene lost 5 bases, with 22 bases spanning the gap. There are 18 residues in the CDR3. This CDR3 is CASSQEGEGQLKIYGYTF. CDR3 coding DNA: TGCGCCAGCAGCCAAGAGGGGGAAGGACAGCTAAAAATATATGGCTACACCTTC.

J is TRBJ2-1 and V is TRBV24-1; 9 positions agree with TRBD2. The CDR3 loop spans 18 amino acids. After removal of 3 bases from V and 7 bases from J, the junction contained 15 bases not matched to a gene. Germline CDR1 reads KGHDR; CDR2 reads SFDVKD. The CDR3 DNA is TGTGCCACCAGTGATCTATTAGCGGGGGCCAACTACGGGAATGAGCAGTTCTTC. Translated: CATSDLLAGANYGNEQFF.

The chain is built from TRBV5-6 and TRBJ1-6; D unclear. The CDR3 covers 13 residues. Trimming removed 3 bases at V and 10 bases at J, with 11 bases between. CDR1 and CDR2 (germline): SGHDT, YYEEEE. The CDR3, as DNA: TGTGCCAGCAGCTCGGAGTGGAGGTCACCCCTCCACTTT. It translates to CASSSEWRSPLHF.

This chain links TRBV6-4 with TRBJ2-1; D is ambiguous. This CDR3 spans 13 amino acids. Germline CDR1 MRHNA, CDR2 SNTAGT. V lost 2 bases and J lost 9, with 11 bases in between. The CDR3 spells CASSDQLDGEQFF. CDR3 DNA sequence: TGTGCCAGCAGTGACCAGCTCGACGGTGAGCAGTTCTTC.

The chain employs TRBV24-1 and TRBJ1-3; no definite D call. This CDR3 comprises 14 residues. CDR1 is KGHDR and CDR2 is SFDVKD in the germline V gene. Trimming removed 4 bases from V and 8 bases from J, with 14 bases in between. The DNA for the CDR3 is TGTGCCACCAGTGACCTTAGATTCTCGCACACCATATATTTT. Protein sequence: CATSDLRFSHTIYF.

V gene TRBV5-1 combines with J gene TRBJ1-6; maybe TRBD1 (5 bases). Between the trimmed V and J ends, which lost 4 bases and 4 bases, there was a span of 12 bases. This CDR3 region has 15 residues. The V gene's germline CDR1 is SGHRS and CDR2 YFSETQ. CDR3: CASSETVTYNSPLHF. The CDR3 DNA follows: TGCGCCAGCAGCGAGACAGTTACATATAATTCACCCCTCCACTTT.

The genes are TRBV7-8 and TRBJ1-6, with D maybe TRBD1 (6 bases). This CDR3 has 16 amino acids. In germline, CDR1 is SGHVS, CDR2 FQNEAQ. V lost 5 bases to trimming and J lost 6 bases, with 17 bases between them. CDR3 in DNA: TGTGCCAGCAGCCGAAAGGCAGGGGACCTTAATTCACCCCTCCACTTT. Its protein is CASSRKAGDLNSPLHF.

The V call is TRBV19, the J call TRBJ1-2; 7 bases are shared with TRBD1. The CDR3 is 14 residues long. CDR1 LNHDA and CDR2 SQIVND come from the germline V gene (reference sequence). The junction had 0 bases not matched to a gene; V was cut back by 2 bases and J by 0 bases. The CDR3 DNA sequence: TGTGCCAGTAGTATAACAGGGGCTAACTATGGCTACACCTTC. It is translated as CASSITGANYGYTF.

V gene TRBV12-1 combines with J gene TRBJ2-7; TRBD1 is the table's D call and was not checked against the DNA. TRBV12-1 counts as a pseudogene. The length of the CDR3 is 14 residues. The CDR3 nucleotides are TGTGCCAGCAGCTCCCCAGGGTTATCCTACGAGCAGTACTTC. Protein sequence: CASSSPGLSYEQYF.

The CDR3 DNA is TGTGCCAGCAGCTCCCCCGAGACCGGGGAGCTGTTTTTT. Translation: CASSSPETGELFF. The rearrangement links TRBV7-3 to TRBJ2-2; no definite D call. The CDR3 spans 13 residues. Between the trimmed V and J ends, which lost 4 bases and 5 bases, there was a span of 8 bases. CDR1 is SGHTA and CDR2 is FQGTGA in the germline V gene.

The chain combines TRBV5-4 with TRBJ1-5; 7 bases line up with TRBD1. From germline, CDR1 is SGHNT and CDR2 YYREEE (reference sequence). V lost 0 bases, J lost 0 bases, and 3 bases stayed unmatched. The CDR3 sequence is 16 residues long. The CDR3 sequence is CASSLGGDSSNQPQHF. CDR3 coding DNA: TGTGCCAGCAGCTTGGGAGGGGACAGTAGCAATCAGCCCCAGCATTTT.

The rearrangement uses TRBV29-1 and TRBJ2-7; 7 bases align to TRBD1. This CDR3 is built from 13 residues. J gave up 6 bases and V 5 bases, and 10 bases lay outside the gene matches. Germline assignment: CDR1 SQVTM and CDR2 ANQGSEA. The CDR3 bases are TGCAGCGTTAAACAGGGGATATGGGGCGAGCAGTACTTC. This translates into CSVKQGIWGEQYF.